A selection of T cell receptor beta chains follows, all from one sample in a study of monozygotic twins with inflammatory bowel disease. TCRdb reprocessed the 5' RACE reads and stores each CDR3 protein as one record, lacking DNA. In total, the table holds more than 350,000 distinct CDR3 sequences. The sample taken for sequencing was blood. These receptors were taken from a human donor with ulcerative colitis or Crohn's disease, or a healthy co-twin of an affected twin (not recorded which). Each CDR3 is given with its conserved first and last residue.

V gene	J gene	CDR3 protein
TRBV19	TRBJ1-4	CASSLGTDFEKLFF
TRBV15	TRBJ2-2	CATSPEQGQGYTGELFF
TRBV12-3/TRBV12-4	TRBJ2-1	CASSLGSWDEQFF
TRBV5-1	TRBJ1-1	CASNPAGGKGNTEAFF
TRBV6-1	TRBJ2-1	CATGDQGVFGYNEQFF
TRBV5-1	TRBJ2-3	CASSSLTAVTDTQYF
TRBV20-1	TRBJ2-2	CSATRGPGAGELFF
TRBV4-1	TRBJ1-2	CASSLGQGEGYGYTF
TRBV6-5	TRBJ1-1	CASSYSNIANTEAFF
TRBV6-5	TRBJ1-2	CASSYLGTVVGGSYGYTF
TRBV7-2	TRBJ2-5	CASSLASKRPGLQETQYF
TRBV5-1	TRBJ1-1	CASSRDGQIEAFF
TRBV18	TRBJ2-7	CASSPGTEGTYEQYF
TRBV7-8	TRBJ1-5	CASSLGTGGGQPQHF
TRBV12-3/TRBV12-4	TRBJ2-5	CASTRQNQETQYF
TRBV3-1	TRBJ2-4	CASSYIGTKNIQYF
TRBV29-1	TRBJ2-3	CSVVRGQGKDTQYF
TRBV6-2/TRBV6-3	TRBJ1-4	CASSYSTPRGANEKLFF
TRBV20-1	TRBJ1-2	CSARDHEGGRGYTF
TRBV5-1	TRBJ1-1	CASSLEGGTEAFF
TRBV24-1	TRBJ1-2	CAAGGVHGYTF
TRBV12-3/TRBV12-4	TRBJ2-7	CASSTATGVGYEQYF
TRBV15	TRBJ1-2	CATSRGIPGYQRGGYTF
TRBV6-5	TRBJ2-4	CASSGTGNIQYF
TRBV5-1	TRBJ2-3	CASSLGTGPPDTQYF
TRBV4-1	TRBJ2-2	CASSQTGNTGELFF
TRBV7-2	TRBJ1-1	CASSLWGTGKKAFF
TRBV5-1	TRBJ2-1	CASSSIPGQGANEQFF
TRBV20-1	TRBJ1-4	CSAPAGTTNEKLFF
TRBV25-1	TRBJ2-2	CASSVQGGTFTGELFF
TRBV4-1	TRBJ2-1	CASSQASAGGPGNEQFF
TRBV7-9	TRBJ2-3	CASAGIADTQYF
TRBV27	TRBJ2-3	CASSPTLLLLPDTQYF
TRBV5-5	TRBJ1-2	CASSWDFGANYGYTF
TRBV12-3/TRBV12-4	TRBJ1-1	CASSLGTGVTEAFF
TRBV28	TRBJ2-5	CASSFLAGGLETQYF
TRBV12-5	TRBJ1-1	CASGLLTGAEAFF
TRBV7-9	TRBJ2-7	CASSPPWGEQYF
TRBV19	TRBJ1-2	CASSMYAGDYGYTF
TRBV6-1	TRBJ1-4	CASSQGTAHNEKLFF
TRBV10-3	TRBJ2-7	CATTSGIAGYEQYF
TRBV7-2	TRBJ1-5	CASSFLEGGGNQPQHF
TRBV19	TRBJ2-2	CASRDFDISPGELFF
TRBV10-3	TRBJ2-3	CAISDGRGDTQYF
TRBV5-1	TRBJ2-2	CASSLEAGGAGELFF